This is a list of T cell receptor beta chains from one sample in a study of patients and donors after allogeneic stem cell transplantation. TCRdb analysed the RT-PCR reads with MiXCR anew, one entry per CDR3 protein. The sample has about 160,000 distinct CDR3 sequences, about two fifths seen once. Sample: blood, either unsorted or a sorted T cell fraction (not recorded which). The receptor source for this set is a human donor who was either an allogeneic HSCT recipient or a stem cell or donor lymphocyte infusion donor (not recorded which). It is not recorded whose cells these are; they may come from a transplant donor. CDR3s include the opening cysteine and the closing phenylalanine or tryptophan. D genes are given only for firm matches. Expanded clones are given a class, and other clones once, few, many or no size at all.

D gene | clone size | J gene | V gene | CDR3 DNA | CDR3 protein
- | - | TRBJ1-2 | TRBV7-9 | TGTGCCAGCAGCTTGGAACCGGCCGCCGGCTATGGCTACACCTTC | CASSLEPAAGYGYTF
- | few | TRBJ2-7 | TRBV5-6 | TGTGCCAGCAGCAGGACGGACGGTTACGAGCAGTACTTC | CASSRTDGYEQYF
TRBD2 | few | TRBJ2-1 | TRBV15 | TGTGCCACCAGCAGCCCTAGCGGGGGAGCCATATTGCAGTTCTTC | CATSSPSGGAILQFF
- | few | TRBJ1-4 | TRBV29-1 | TGCAGCGTTGAACTGGGTGAAAAACTGTTTTTT | CSVELGEKLFF
- | - | TRBJ1-3 | TRBV5-6 | TGTGCCAGCAGCTTCGTGAGTACGTTCTCTGGAAACACCATATATTTT | CASSFVSTFSGNTIYF
- | - | TRBJ2-7 | TRBV5-1 | TGCGCCAGCAGCTGGGGGGGGCCTAGAGGCGAGCAGTACTTC | CASSWGGPRGEQYF
- | many | TRBJ1-1 | TRBV12-3/TRBV12-4 | TGTGCCAGCAGTTTGGGACTCCTCAGGGACACTGAAGCTTTCTTT | CASSLGLLRDTEAFF
- | - | TRBJ1-4 | TRBV3-1 | TGTGCCAGCAGCCAATCTGGTGCAACTAATGAAAAACTGTTTTTT | CASSQSGATNEKLFF
- | - | TRBJ1-4 | TRBV7-2 | TGTGCCAGCAACCGCGGGACACCTAATGAAAAACTGTTTTTT | CASNRGTPNEKLFF
- | - | TRBJ1-1 | TRBV6-1 | TGTGCCAGCATCGGCAGGGGGAACACTGAAGCTTTCTTT | CASIGRGNTEAFF
- | - | TRBJ1-5 | TRBV15 | TGTGCCACCAGCAGAGATGCACGGACGAATCAGCCCCAGCATTTT | CATSRDARTNQPQHF
- | - | TRBJ1-5 | TRBV4-3 | TGCGCCAGCAGCCAAGATTTTGACCTCGGGCCCCAGCATTTT | CASSQDFDLGPQHF
TRBD2 | - | TRBJ2-3 | TRBV10-3 | TGTGCCATCAGTGAGCGACTAGCGGAAAGCACAGATACGCAGTATTTT | CAISERLAESTDTQYF
- | few | TRBJ1-5 | TRBV6-5 | TGTGCCAGCAGCCGAGATTATAGCAATCAGCCCCAGCATTTT | CASSRDYSNQPQHF
- | few | TRBJ2-3 | TRBV14 | TGTGCCTCGCACGGTCCGGGGGCCTTCCCAGATACGCAGTATTTT | CASHGPGAFPDTQYF
- | - | TRBJ2-2 | TRBV6-6 | TGTGCCAGCAGTTACCCTACAGGGACGAACACCGGGGAGCTGTTTTTT | CASSYPTGTNTGELFF
- | - | TRBJ2-1 | TRBV5-1 | TGCGCCAGCAGAGGAACGGGTGAGCAGTTCTTC | CASRGTGEQFF
- | few | TRBJ1-6 | TRBV10-3 | TGTGCCATCACCCGTAGCTGGGGCGGAAGTTCACCCCTCCACTTT | CAITRSWGGSSPLHF
TRBD2 | - | TRBJ2-7 | TRBV12-3/TRBV12-4 | TGTGCCAGCAGGCAGGGACTAGCTTTCGAGCAGTACTTC | CASRQGLAFEQYF
- | few | TRBJ1-1 | TRBV20-1 | TGCAGTGCTAGAGATCGCAGGGACACTGAAGCTTTCTTT | CSARDRRDTEAFF
- | - | TRBJ2-5 | TRBV27 | TGTGCCAGCAGTGCGGGCCTAGGGGAGACCCAGTACTTC | CASSAGLGETQYF
- | few | TRBJ1-6 | TRBV15 | TGTGCCACCAGCAGAGCCGACGGGAATTCACCCCTCCACTTT | CATSRADGNSPLHF
- | - | TRBJ1-2 | TRBV4-3 | TGCGCCAGCAGCCAGGCTGATAGAGTCTATGGCTACACCTTC | CASSQADRVYGYTF
- | few | TRBJ2-3 | TRBV9 | TGTGCCAGCAGCCGGGACCCCGGGGCAGATACGCAGTATTTT | CASSRDPGADTQYF
- | few | TRBJ1-3 | TRBV9 | TGTGCCAGCAGCGTAATTGCAGCCTCTGGAAACACCATATATTTT | CASSVIAASGNTIYF
- | - | TRBJ2-2 | TRBV12-3/TRBV12-4 | TGTGCCAGCAGTCTCTCGGAGGGGGTTACCGGGGAGCTGTTTTTT | CASSLSEGVTGELFF
TRBD1 | many | TRBJ1-3 | TRBV6-6 | TGTGCCAGCAGTTACACGGACAGGGGAAACACCATATATTTT | CASSYTDRGNTIYF
- | - | TRBJ1-4 | TRBV28 | TGTGCCAGCAGCGCCCCGGGGGGTGAAAAACTGTTTTTT | CASSAPGGEKLFF
- | - | TRBJ1-1 | TRBV12-3/TRBV12-4 | TGTGCCAGCAGTTTAGGGGCGGGGGACACTGAAGCTTTCTTT | CASSLGAGDTEAFF
- | - | TRBJ2-5 | TRBV24-1 | TGTGCCACCAGTGATCGTAAGGGGCCGGGAGAGACCCAGTACTTC | CATSDRKGPGETQYF
- | few | TRBJ1-2 | TRBV28 | TGTGCCAGCAGTTTTTACTACAAACCTAACTATGGCTACACCTTC | CASSFYYKPNYGYTF
TRBD1 | - | TRBJ1-3 | TRBV5-1 | TGCGCCAGCAGCTTCGGGACAGGCGATGGAAACACCATATATTTT | CASSFGTGDGNTIYF
- | few | TRBJ1-2 | TRBV7-2 | TGTGCCAGCAGCTTACCTTGGACCGAGGGATATGGCTACACCTTC | CASSLPWTEGYGYTF
- | - | TRBJ2-1 | TRBV7-9 | TGTGCCAGCAGCTTGGAGACATCTGAGCAGTTCTTC | CASSLETSEQFF
- | once | TRBJ1-2 | TRBV7-3 | TGTGCCAGCAGCTTAAAATTCGGGGATGGCTACACCTTC | CASSLKFGDGYTF
- | few | TRBJ2-1 | TRBV6-5 | TGTGCCAGCAGTGGCCGGGACGGGACGGGAGACAATGAGCAGTTCTTC | CASSGRDGTGDNEQFF
TRBD1 | - | TRBJ2-4 | TRBV27 | TGTGCCAGCTCAGGGGGCGCAACGACCAAAAACATTCAGTACTTC | CASSGGATTKNIQYF
TRBD1 | - | TRBJ1-6 | TRBV27 | TGTGCCAGCAGTCCGGGGACAGGCACCAATTCACCCCTCCACTTT | CASSPGTGTNSPLHF
- | few | TRBJ1-1 | TRBV12-3/TRBV12-4 | TGTGCCAGCAGCCATCCAGACAGCCCGGTCTTT | CASSHPDSPVF
- | - | TRBJ1-2 | TRBV25-1 | TGTGCCAGCAGTGAATTAGGACGACACGAAGGCTACACCTTC | CASSELGRHEGYTF
- | - | TRBJ2-3 | TRBV7-2 | TGTGCCAGCCTCTCCCTTCTTGGGGCAGATACGCAGTATTTT | CASLSLLGADTQYF
- | few | TRBJ2-5 | TRBV29-1 | TGCAGCGTCGAGGGAGAGACCCAGTACTTC | CSVEGETQYF
- | few | TRBJ1-2 | TRBV5-5 | TGTGCCAGCAACCCTCCCCGTCACTATGGCTACACCTTC | CASNPPRHYGYTF
- | many | TRBJ1-4 | TRBV9 | TGTGCCAGCAGCGTGGCCGGGACACTTGTAAATGAAAAACTGTTTTTT | CASSVAGTLVNEKLFF
- | - | TRBJ2-2 | TRBV5-6 | TGTGCCAGCAGCTTGAATCCCCGAACCGGGGAGCTGTTTTTT | CASSLNPRTGELFF
- | few | TRBJ1-5 | TRBV3-1 | TGTGCCAGCAGCTCCGGGACGGAGAGCAATCAGCCCCAGCATTTT | CASSSGTESNQPQHF
TRBD1 | many | TRBJ1-5 | TRBV20-1 | TGCAGTGCTAGTCCCGGGACAGGGGTCAATCAGCCCCAGCATTTT | CSASPGTGVNQPQHF